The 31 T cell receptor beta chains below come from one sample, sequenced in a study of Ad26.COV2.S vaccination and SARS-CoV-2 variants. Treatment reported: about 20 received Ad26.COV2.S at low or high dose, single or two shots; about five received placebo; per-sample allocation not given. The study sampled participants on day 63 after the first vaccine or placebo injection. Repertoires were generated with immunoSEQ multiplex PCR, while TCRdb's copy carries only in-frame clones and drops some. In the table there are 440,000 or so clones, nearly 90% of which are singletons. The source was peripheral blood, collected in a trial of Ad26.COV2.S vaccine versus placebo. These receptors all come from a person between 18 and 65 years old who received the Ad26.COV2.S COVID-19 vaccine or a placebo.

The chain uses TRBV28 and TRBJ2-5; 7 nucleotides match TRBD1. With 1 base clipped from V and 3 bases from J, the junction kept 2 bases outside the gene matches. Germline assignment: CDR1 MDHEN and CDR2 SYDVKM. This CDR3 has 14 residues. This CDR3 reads CASSLYRGEETQYF. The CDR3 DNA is TGTGCCAGCAGTTTATACAGGGGAGAAGAGACCCAGTACTTC.

DNA for the CDR3: TGTGCCAGCAGTCCACCCAACTACAATGAGCAGTTCTTC. It translates to CASSPPNYNEQFF. V gene TRBV25-1 combines with J gene TRBJ2-1; the D is unclear. Between the trimmed V and J ends, which lost 5 bases and 3 bases, there was a span of 8 bases. Germline values: CDR1 MGHDK, CDR2 SYGVNS. The CDR3 runs 13 residues.

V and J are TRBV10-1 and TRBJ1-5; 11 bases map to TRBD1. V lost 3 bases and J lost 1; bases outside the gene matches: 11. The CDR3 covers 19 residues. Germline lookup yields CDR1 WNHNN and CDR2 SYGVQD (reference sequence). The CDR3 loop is CASSDLGTGGLISNQPQHF. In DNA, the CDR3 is TGCGCCAGCAGTGACCTGGGGACAGGGGGATTAATAAGCAATCAGCCCCAGCATTTT.

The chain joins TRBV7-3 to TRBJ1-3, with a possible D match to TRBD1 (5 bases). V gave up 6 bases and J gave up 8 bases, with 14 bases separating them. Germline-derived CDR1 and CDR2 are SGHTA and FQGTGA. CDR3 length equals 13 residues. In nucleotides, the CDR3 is TGTGCCAGCAGTCGGGACGCAGCAGACACCATATATTTT. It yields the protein CASSRDAADTIYF.

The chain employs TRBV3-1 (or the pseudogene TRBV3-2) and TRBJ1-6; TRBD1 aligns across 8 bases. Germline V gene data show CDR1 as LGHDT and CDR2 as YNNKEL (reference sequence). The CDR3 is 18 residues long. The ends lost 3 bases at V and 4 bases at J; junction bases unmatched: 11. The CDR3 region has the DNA TGTGCCAGCAGCCAGGTGCCCCCCGGGACAGGTTATAATTCACCCCTCCACTTT. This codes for CASSQVPPGTGYNSPLHF.

CDR3 sequence reads: CASSASGIFHNEQFF. The DNA for the CDR3 is TGTGCCAGCAGCGCTAGCGGGATATTCCACAATGAGCAGTTCTTC. The genes are TRBV9 and TRBJ2-1, with 9 bases aligning to TRBD2. The trim removed 3 bases at V and 5 bases at J, leaving 6 bases unmatched. The length of the CDR3 is 15 residues. Germline V gives CDR1 SGDLS, CDR2 YYNGEE.

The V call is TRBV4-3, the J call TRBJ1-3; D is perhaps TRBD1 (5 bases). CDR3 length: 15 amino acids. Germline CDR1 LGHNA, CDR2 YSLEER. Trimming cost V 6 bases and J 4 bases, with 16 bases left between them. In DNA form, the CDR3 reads TGCGCCAGCAGTAGGGGTACAGGTATCGGAAACACCATATATTTT. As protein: CASSRGTGIGNTIYF.

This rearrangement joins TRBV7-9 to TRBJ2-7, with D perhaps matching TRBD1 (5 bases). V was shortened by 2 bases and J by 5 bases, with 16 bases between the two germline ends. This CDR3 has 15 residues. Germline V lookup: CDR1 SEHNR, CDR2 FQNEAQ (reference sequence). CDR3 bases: TGTGCCAGCAGCTTATCCGGTGGGGCGCATGACGAGCAGTACTTC. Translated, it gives CASSLSGGAHDEQYF.

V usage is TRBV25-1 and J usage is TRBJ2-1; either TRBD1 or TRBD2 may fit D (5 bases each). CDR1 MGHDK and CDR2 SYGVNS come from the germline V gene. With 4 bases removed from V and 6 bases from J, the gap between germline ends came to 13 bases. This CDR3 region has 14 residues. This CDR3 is CASSVRGACNEQFF. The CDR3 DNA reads TGTGCCAGCAGTGTCCGAGGGGCCTGCAATGAGCAGTTCTTC.

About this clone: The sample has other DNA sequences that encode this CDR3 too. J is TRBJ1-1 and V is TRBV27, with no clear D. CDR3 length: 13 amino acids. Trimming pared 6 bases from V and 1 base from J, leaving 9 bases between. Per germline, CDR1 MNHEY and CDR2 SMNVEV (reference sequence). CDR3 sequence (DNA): TGTGCCAGCAGCCTAAGGGAGAACACTGAAGCTTTCTTT. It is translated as CASSLRENTEAFF.

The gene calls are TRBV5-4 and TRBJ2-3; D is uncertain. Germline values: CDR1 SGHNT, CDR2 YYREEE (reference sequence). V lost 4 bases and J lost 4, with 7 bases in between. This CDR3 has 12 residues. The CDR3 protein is CASSEAADTQYF. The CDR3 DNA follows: TGTGCCAGCAGCGAGGCCGCAGATACGCAGTATTTT. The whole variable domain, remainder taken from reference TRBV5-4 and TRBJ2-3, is ETGVTQSPTHLIKTRGQQVTLRCSSQSGHNTVSWYQQALGQGPQFIFQYYREEENGRGNFPPRFSGLQFPNYSSELNVNALELDDSALYLCASSEAADTQYFGPGTRLTVL.

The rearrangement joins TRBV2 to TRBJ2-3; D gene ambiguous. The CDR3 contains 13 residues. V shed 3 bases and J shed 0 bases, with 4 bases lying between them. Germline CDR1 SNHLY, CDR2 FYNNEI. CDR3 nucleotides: TGTGCCAGCAGTGATCTCAGCACAGATACGCAGTATTTT. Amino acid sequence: CASSDLSTDTQYF.

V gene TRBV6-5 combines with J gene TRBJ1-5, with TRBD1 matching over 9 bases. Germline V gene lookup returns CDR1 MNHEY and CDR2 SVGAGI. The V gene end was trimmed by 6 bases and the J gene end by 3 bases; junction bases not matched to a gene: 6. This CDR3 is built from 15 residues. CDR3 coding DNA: TGTGCCAGCAGATCACAGGGGGCTCTCAATCAGCCCCAGCATTTT. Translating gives CASRSQGALNQPQHF.

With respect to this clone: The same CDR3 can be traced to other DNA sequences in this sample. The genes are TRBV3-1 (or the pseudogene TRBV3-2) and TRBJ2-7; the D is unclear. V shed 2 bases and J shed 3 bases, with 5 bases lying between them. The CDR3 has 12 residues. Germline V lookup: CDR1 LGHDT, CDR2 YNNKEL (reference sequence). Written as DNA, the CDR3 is TGTGCCAGCAGCCAAACATTCTACGAGCAGTACTTC. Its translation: CASSQTFYEQYF.

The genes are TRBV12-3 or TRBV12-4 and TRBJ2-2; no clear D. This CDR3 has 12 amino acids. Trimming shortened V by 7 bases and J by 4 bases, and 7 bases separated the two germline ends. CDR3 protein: CASKYGTGELFF. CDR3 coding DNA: TGTGCCAGCAAGTACGGCACCGGGGAGCTGTTTTTT.

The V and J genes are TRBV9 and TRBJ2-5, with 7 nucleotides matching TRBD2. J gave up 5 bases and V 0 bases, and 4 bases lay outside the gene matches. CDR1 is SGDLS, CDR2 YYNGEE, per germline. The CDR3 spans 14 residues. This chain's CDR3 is CASSVGGLKETQYF. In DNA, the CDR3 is TGTGCCAGCAGCGTAGGGGGACTAAAGGAGACCCAGTACTTC.

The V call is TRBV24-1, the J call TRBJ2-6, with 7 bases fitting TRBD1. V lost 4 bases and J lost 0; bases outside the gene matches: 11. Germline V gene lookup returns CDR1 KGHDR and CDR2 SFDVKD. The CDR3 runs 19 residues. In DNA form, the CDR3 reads TGTGCCACCAGTGACTCACCGGGACAGATTAGCTCTGGGGCCAACGTCCTGACTTTC. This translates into CATSDSPGQISSGANVLTF.

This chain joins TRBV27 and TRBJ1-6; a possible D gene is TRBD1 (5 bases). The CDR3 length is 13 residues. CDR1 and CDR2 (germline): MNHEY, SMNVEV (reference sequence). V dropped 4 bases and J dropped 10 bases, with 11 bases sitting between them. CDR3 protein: CASSSGGGSPLHF. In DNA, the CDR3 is TGTGCCAGCAGTTCCGGGGGAGGCTCACCCCTCCACTTT.

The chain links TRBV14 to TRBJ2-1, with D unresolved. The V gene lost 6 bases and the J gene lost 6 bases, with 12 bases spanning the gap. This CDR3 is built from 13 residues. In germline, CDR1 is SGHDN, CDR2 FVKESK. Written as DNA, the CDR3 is TGTGCCAGCAGAGCCGTGGGGTTCAATGAGCAGTTCTTC. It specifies CASRAVGFNEQFF.

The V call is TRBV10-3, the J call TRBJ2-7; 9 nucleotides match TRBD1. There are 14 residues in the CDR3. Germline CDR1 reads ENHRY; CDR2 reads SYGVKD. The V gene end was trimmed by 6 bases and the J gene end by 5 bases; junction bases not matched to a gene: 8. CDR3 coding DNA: TGTGCCATCAGCCGGAGGGACAGGGCCGACGAGCAGTACTTC. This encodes CAISRRDRADEQYF.

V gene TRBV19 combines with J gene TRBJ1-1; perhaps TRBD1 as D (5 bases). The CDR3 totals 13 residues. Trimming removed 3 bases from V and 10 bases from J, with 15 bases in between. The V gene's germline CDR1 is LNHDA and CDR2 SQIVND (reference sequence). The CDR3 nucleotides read TGTGCCAGTAGTATGGGCCGCAGGGTTGGAGCTTTCTTT. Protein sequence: CASSMGRRVGAFF.

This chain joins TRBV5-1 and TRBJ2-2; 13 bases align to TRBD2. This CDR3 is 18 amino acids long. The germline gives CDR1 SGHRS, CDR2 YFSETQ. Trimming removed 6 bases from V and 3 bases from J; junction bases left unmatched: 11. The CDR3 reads CASIQTSGRSEDTGELFF. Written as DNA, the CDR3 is TGCGCCAGCATCCAGACTAGCGGGAGGAGTGAGGACACCGGGGAGCTGTTTTTT.

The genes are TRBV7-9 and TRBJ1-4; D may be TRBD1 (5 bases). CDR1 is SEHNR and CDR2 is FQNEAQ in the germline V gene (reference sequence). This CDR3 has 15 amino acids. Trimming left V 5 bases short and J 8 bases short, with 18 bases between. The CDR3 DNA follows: TGTGCCAGCAGCACATCGGAGGGGCTAGAAGAAAAACTGTTTTTT. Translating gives CASSTSEGLEEKLFF.

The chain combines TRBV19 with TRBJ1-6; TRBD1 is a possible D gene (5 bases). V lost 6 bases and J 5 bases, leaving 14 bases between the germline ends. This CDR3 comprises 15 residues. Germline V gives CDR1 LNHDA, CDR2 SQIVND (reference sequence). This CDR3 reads CASRTGTEDNSPLHF. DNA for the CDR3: TGTGCCAGTAGAACCGGGACGGAGGATAATTCACCCCTCCACTTT.

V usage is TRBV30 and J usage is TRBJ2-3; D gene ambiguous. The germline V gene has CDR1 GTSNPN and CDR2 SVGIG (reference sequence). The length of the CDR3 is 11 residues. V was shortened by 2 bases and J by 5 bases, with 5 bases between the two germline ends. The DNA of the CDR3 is TGTGCCTGGAGTAGAGTAGATACGCAGTATTTT. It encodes CAWSRVDTQYF.

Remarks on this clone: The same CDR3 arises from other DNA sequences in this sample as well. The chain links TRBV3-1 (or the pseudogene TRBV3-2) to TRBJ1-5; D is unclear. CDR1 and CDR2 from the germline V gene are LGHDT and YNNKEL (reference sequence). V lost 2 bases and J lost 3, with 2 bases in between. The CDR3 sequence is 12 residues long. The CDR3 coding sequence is TGTGCCAGCAGCCAAAACAATCAGCCCCAGCATTTT. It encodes CASSQNNQPQHF.

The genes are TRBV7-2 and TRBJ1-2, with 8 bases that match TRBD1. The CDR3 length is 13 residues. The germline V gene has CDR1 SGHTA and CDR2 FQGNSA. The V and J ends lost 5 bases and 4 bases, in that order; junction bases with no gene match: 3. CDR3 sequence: CASSIDRGYGYTF. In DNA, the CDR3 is TGTGCCAGCAGCATCGACAGGGGCTATGGCTACACCTTC.

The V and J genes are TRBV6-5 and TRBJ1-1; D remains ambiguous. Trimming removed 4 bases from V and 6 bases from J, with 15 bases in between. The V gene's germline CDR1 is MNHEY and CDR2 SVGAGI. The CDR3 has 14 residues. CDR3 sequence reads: CASSSLHARAEAFF. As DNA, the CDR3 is TGTGCCAGCAGTTCCCTTCACGCCCGCGCTGAAGCTTTCTTT.

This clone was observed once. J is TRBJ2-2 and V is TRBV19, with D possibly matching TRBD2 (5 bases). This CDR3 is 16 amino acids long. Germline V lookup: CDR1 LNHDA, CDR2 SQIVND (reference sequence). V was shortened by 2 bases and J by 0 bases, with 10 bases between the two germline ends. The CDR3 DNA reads TGTGCCAGTAGTATATCGGACTGGGCGAACACCGGGGAGCTGTTTTTT. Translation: CASSISDWANTGELFF.

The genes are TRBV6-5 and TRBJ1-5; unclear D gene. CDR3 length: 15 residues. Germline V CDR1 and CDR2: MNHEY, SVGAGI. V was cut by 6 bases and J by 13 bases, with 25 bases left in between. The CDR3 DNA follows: TGTGCCAGCAGCGAGGGAACGGCGGCCGGGCCTTCGCAGCATTTT. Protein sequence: CASSEGTAAGPSQHF.

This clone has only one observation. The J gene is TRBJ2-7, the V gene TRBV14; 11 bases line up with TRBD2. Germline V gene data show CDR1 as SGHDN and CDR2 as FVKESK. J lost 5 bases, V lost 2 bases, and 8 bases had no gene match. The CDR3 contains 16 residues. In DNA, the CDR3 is TGTGCCAGCAGCCAATCGTTAGCGGGAGGGACCCACGAGCAGTACTTC. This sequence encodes CASSQSLAGGTHEQYF.